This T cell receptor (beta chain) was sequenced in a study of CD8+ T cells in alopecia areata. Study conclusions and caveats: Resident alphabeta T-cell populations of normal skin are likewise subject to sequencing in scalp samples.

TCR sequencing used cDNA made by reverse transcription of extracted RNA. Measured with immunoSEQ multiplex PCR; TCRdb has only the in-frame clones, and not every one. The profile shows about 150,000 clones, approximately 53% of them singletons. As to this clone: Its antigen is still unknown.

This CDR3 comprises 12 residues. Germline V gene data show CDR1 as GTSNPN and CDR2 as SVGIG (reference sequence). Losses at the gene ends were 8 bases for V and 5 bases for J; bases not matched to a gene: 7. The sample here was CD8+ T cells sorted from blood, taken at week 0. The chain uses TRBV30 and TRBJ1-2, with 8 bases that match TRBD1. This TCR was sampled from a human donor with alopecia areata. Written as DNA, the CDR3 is TGTGCCAGCTTGACAGGGGAGTATGGCTACACCTTC. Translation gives CASLTGEYGYTF.